This is a list of T cell receptor beta chains from one sample in a study of cytomegalovirus exposure and HLA in healthy donors. Sequencing used immunoSEQ multiplex PCR; TCRdb keeps in-frame clones, though not all of them. The sample yields around 190,000 clones, approximately 86% seen once. The sequenced sample was PBMCs. The source of these receptors is a woman younger than 35 in good health and CMV-seronegative. Each CDR3 is given with its conserved first and last residue. The D gene is left open where the match is weak. Not all rows give a size; the values are once, few, many and, for expanded clones, a class.

v_gene | d_gene | abundance | CDR3aa
TRBV13 | TRBD1 | NA | CASSSYRGSSSGANVLTF
TRBV9 | TRBD2 | NA | CASSGEGLPGLFF
TRBV10-2 | NA | NA | CASSEFRVATNEKLFF
TRBV5-1 | NA | NA | CASSPRVASRGETQYF
TRBV19 | NA | NA | CASSIGHLAKNIQYF
TRBV6-1 | NA | NA | CASSGGAYGYTF
TRBV2 | NA | NA | CASSVSLGTDTPYSNQPQHF
TRBV28 | NA | NA | CASSLAGADQPQHF
TRBV6-1 | NA | NA | CASRPGTLNQPQHF
TRBV11-3 | NA | NA | CASSPSGVGSYEQYF
TRBV7-2 | TRBD2 | NA | CASSLGALLAGTDTQYF
TRBV9 | TRBD1 | NA | CASSRGQGNYGYTF
TRBV6-6 | TRBD1 | NA | CASSRTGTGGFGGYTF
TRBV9 | NA | NA | CASSYSGNTEAFF
TRBV19 | NA | many | CASSIGPLEGYTF
TRBV7-6 | NA | NA | CASRPRTGNQPQHF
TRBV9 | NA | NA | CASTVAPENTEAFF
TRBV29-1 | NA | NA | CSVPRAIDYNEQFF
TRBV23-1 | TRBD1 | NA | CASSQGRGCQPYEQYF
TRBV27 | NA | few | CARGGYGYTF
TRBV4-1 | TRBD1 | NA | CASSQEGTGNDQPQHF
TRBV11-2 | NA | NA | CASRGGGISYEQYF
TRBV7-9 | NA | NA | CASSPSTENTEAFF
TRBV28 | TRBD1 | NA | CASSFLQGAFYGYTF
TRBV7-9 | NA | once | CASSGSDGSGYTF
TRBV5-1 | TRBD1 | NA | CASSFGAGFRGSPKNTEAFF
TRBV9 | NA | once | CASSVASGGNTIYF
TRBV4-1 | TRBD2 | NA | CASSQEPGLASNEQFF
TRBV6-1 | NA | once | CASRAPGGARQPQHF
TRBV30 | TRBD2 | NA | CAWSVDSGGYEQYF
TRBV4-3 | NA | once | CASSQDSRAGELFF
TRBV18 | TRBD1 | NA | CASSPQQGSSYNSPLHF
TRBV19 | TRBD2 | NA | CASSRLAGPNEQFF
TRBV5-5 | NA | NA | CASSPDRLKDTQYF
TRBV5-1 | NA | NA | CASSLVGVNEKLFF
TRBV5-1 | NA | NA | CASSLSVYEQYF
TRBV6-5 | NA | NA | CASSYSSISGNTIYF
TRBV7-3 | TRBD1 | NA | CASSLDDRVTADTEQYF
TRBV5-1 | TRBD2 | few | CASSQSNLAEETQYF